The 5 T cell receptor beta chains listed next were all sequenced from one sample in a study of blood T cell repertoires in COVID-19. Some clones are missing from TCRdb's copy, which holds only in-frame ones; the method was immunoSEQ multiplex PCR. The table records fewer than 200,000 clones, nearly 90% of them present only once. The sample taken for sequencing was peripheral blood. The receptors come from a man in his late teens or twenties who had recovered from COVID-19.

This clone appeared a few times. This sequence joins TRBV19 and TRBJ1-5; D call uncertain. V was pared by 3 bases and J by 7 bases, with 16 bases between. The CDR3 is made up of 15 amino acids. Germline CDR1 reads LNHDA; CDR2 reads SQIVND (reference sequence). The CDR3: CASSIVSGERQPQHF. The CDR3 DNA reads TGTGCCAGTAGTATCGTCTCCGGGGAGAGACAGCCCCAGCATTTT. The whole variable domain, filled in from reference TRBV19 and TRBJ1-5, reads DGGITQSPKYLFRKEGQNVTLSCEQNLNHDAMYWYRQDPGQGLRLIYYSQIVNDFQKGDIAEGYSVSREKKESFPLTVTSAQKNPTAFYLCASSIVSGERQPQHFGDGTRLSIL.

Note on this clone: At one boundary the junction diverges from the germline segment, which might be a read error. The rearrangement links TRBV7-7 to TRBJ2-1; 14 bases align to TRBD2. The CDR3 runs to 15 residues. The germline V gene encodes CDR1 SSHAT and CDR2 FNYEAQ (reference sequence). This chain's CDR3 is CASSLGLAGVNEQFF. In DNA, the CDR3 is TGTGCTAGCAGCCTGGGACTAGCGGGAGTCAATGAGCAGTTCTTC.

CDR3 sequence: CASSPGDFSNQPQHF. The CDR3 bases are TGTGCCAGCAGCCCTGGGGACTTTAGCAATCAGCCCCAGCATTTT. This chain joins TRBV7-9 and TRBJ1-5; the D gene is possibly TRBD1 (5 bases). The CDR3 contains 15 residues. Trimming took 5 bases from V and 0 from J, leaving 11 bases between them. In germline, CDR1 is SEHNR, CDR2 FQNEAQ (reference sequence). Variable domain in full (rest from reference TRBV7-9 and TRBJ1-5): DTGVSQNPRHKITKRGQNVTFRCDPISEHNRLYWYRQTLGQGPEFLTYFQNEAQLEKSRLLSDRFSAERPKGSFSTLEIQRTEQGDSAMYLCASSPGDFSNQPQHFGDGTRLSIL.

The rearrangement uses TRBV10-3 and TRBJ2-1; possible D gene TRBD2, 6 bases. The CDR3 consists of 13 residues. Germline V gives CDR1 ENHRY, CDR2 SYGVKD. V lost 7 bases and J lost 5, with 12 bases in between. CDR3 DNA sequence: TGTGCCATCAATCGCGGGGTAGACAATGAGCAGTTCTTC. Protein: CAINRGVDNEQFF.

The gene calls are TRBV5-5 and TRBJ1-2; possible D gene TRBD1, 6 bases. The CDR3 is made up of 13 amino acids. Trimming took 4 bases from V and 2 from J, leaving 9 bases between them. CDR1 is SGHKS and CDR2 is YYEKEE in the germline V gene (reference sequence). The CDR3 nucleotides are TGTGCCAGCAGCCCGGACAGAAACTATGGCTACACCTTC. Amino acids: CASSPDRNYGYTF.